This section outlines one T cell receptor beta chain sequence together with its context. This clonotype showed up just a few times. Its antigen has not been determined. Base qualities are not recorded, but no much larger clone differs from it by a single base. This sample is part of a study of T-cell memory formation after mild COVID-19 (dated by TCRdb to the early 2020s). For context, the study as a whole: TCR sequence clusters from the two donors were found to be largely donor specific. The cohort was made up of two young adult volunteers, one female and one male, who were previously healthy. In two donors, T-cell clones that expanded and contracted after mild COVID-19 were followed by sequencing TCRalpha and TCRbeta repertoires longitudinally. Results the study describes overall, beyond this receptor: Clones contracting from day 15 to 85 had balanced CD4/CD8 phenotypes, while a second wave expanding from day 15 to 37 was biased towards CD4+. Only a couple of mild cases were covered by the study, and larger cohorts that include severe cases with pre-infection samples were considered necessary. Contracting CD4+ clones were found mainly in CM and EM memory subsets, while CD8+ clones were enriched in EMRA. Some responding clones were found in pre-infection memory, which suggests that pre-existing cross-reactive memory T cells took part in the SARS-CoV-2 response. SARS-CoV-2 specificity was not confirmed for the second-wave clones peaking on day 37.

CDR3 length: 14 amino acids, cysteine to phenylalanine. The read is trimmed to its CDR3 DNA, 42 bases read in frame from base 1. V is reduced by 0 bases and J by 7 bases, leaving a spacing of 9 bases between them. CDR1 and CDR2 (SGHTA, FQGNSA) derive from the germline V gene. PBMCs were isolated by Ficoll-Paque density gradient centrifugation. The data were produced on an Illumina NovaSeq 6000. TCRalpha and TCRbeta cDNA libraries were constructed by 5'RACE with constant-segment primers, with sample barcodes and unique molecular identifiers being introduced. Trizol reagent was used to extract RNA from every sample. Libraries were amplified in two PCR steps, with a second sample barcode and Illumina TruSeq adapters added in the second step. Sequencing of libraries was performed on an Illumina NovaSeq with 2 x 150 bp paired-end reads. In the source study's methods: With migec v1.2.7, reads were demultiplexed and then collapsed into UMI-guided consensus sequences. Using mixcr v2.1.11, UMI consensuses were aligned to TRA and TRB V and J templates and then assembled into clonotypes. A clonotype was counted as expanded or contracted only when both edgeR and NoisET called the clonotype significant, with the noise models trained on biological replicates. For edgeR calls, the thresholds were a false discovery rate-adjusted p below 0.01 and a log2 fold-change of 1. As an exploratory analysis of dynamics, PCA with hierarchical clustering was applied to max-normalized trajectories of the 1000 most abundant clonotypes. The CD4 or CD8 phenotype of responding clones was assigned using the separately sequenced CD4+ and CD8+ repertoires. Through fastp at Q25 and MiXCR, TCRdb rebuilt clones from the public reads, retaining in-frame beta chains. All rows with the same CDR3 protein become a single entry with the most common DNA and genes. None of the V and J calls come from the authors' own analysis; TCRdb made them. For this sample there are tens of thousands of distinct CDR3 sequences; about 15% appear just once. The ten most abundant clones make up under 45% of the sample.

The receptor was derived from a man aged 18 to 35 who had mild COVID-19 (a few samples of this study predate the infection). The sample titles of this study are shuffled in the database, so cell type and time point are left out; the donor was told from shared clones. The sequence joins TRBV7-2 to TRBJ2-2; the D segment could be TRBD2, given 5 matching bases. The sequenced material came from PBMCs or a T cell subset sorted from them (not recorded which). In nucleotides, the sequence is TGTGCCAGCAGCTTAGCGAGGAGGAACGGGGAGCTGTTTTTT. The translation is CASSLARRNGELFF.